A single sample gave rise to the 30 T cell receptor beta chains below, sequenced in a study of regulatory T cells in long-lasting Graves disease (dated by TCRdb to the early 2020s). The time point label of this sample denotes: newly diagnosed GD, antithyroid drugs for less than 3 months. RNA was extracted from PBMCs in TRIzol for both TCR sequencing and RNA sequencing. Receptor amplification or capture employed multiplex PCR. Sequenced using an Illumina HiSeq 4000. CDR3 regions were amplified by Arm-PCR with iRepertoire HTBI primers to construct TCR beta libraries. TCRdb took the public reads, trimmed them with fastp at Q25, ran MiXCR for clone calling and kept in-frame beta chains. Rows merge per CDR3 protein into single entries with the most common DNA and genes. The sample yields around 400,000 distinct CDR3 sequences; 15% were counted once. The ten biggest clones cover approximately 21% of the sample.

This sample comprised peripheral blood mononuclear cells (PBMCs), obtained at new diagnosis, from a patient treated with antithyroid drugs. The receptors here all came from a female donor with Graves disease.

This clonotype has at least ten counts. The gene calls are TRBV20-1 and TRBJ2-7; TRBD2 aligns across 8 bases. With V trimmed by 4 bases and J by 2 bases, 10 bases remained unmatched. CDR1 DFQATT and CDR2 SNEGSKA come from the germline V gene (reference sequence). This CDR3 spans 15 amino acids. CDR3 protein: CSAKLIAGGAYEQYF. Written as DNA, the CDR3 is TGCAGTGCTAAACTCATCGCGGGAGGAGCCTACGAGCAGTACTTC.

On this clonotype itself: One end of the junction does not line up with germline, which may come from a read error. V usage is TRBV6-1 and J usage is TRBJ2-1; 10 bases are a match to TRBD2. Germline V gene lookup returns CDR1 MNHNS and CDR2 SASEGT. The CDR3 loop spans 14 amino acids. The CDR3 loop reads CASSEFSGGHEQFF. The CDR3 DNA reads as TGTGCCAGCAGTGAATTTAGCGGGGGGCATGAACAGTTCTTC.

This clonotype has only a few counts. CDR3 nucleotide sequence: TGTGCCTGGAGGCCTGCTAGCGGGAGGGTTGATACGCAGTATTTT. Translating gives CAWRPASGRVDTQYF. The genes are TRBV30 and TRBJ2-3; TRBD2 matches 12 bases. The CDR3 is made up of 15 amino acids. Germline V gene sequence: CDR1 GTSNPN, CDR2 SVGIG (reference sequence). V shed 3 bases, J shed 6 bases, and the junction held 7 bases outside the gene matches.

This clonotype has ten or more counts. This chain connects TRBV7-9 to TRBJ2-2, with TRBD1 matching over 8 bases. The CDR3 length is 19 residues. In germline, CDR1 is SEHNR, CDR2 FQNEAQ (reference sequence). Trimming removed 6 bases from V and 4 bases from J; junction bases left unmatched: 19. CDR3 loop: CASRPKNGQGKRGTGELFF. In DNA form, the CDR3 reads TGTGCCAGCAGACCCAAGAACGGACAGGGAAAGAGGGGCACCGGGGAGCTGTTTTTT.

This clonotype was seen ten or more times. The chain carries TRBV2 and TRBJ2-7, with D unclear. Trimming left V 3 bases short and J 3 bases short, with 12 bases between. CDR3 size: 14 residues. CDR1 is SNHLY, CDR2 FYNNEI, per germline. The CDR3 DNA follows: TGTGCCAGCAGTGACTGGCGAATTGACTACGAGCAGTACTTC. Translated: CASSDWRIDYEQYF. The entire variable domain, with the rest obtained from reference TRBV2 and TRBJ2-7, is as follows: EPEVTQTPSHQVTQMGQEVILRCVPISNHLYFYWYRQILGQKVEFLVSFYNNEISEKSEIFDDQFSVERPDGSNFTLKIRSTKLEDSAMYFCASSDWRIDYEQYFGPGTRLTVT.

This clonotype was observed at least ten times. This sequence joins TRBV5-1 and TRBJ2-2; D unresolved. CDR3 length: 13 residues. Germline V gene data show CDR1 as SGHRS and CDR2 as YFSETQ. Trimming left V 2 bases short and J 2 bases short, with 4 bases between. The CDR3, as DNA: TGCGCCAGCAGCTTCTTTAACACCGGGGAGCTGTTTTTT. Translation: CASSFFNTGELFF. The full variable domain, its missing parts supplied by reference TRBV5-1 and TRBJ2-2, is KAGVTQTPRYLIKTRGQQVTLSCSPISGHRSVSWYQQTPGQGLQFLFEYFSETQRNKGNFPGRFSGRQFSNSRSEMNVSTLELGDSALYLCASSFFNTGELFFGEGSRLTVL.

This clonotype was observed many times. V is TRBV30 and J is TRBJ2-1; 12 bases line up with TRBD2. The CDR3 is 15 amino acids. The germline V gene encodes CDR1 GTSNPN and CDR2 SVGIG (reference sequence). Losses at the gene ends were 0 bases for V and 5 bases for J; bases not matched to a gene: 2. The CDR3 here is CAWSVGLAGHNEQFF. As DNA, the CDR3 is TGTGCCTGGAGTGTAGGACTAGCGGGACACAATGAGCAGTTCTTC.

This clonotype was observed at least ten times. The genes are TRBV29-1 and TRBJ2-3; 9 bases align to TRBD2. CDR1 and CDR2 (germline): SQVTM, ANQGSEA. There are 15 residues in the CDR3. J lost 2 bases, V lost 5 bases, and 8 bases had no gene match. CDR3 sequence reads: CSVRRLADNTDTQYF. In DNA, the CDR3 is TGCAGCGTTCGACGACTAGCGGACAACACAGATACGCAGTATTTT.

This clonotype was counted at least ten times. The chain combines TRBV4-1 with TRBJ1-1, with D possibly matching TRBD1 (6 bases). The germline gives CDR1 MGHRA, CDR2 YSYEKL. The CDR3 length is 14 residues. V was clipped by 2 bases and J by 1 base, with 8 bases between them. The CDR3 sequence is CASSQMGQNTEAFF. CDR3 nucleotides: TGCGCCAGCAGCCAAATGGGACAGAACACTGAAGCTTTCTTT.

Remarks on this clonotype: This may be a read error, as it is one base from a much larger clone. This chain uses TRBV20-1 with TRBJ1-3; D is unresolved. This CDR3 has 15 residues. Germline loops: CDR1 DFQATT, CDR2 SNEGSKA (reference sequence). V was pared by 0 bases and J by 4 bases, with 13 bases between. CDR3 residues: CSARDREPLGNTIYF. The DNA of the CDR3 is TGCAGTGCTAGAGATAGGGAACCCTTAGGAAACACCATATATTTT.

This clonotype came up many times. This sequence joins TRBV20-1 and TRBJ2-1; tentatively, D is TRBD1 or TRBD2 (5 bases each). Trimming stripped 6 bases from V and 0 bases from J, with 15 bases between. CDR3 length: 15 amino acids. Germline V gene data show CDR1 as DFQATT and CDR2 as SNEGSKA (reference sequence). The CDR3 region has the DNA TGCAGTGCAACCCCCGGGACCCTCTCCTACAATGAGCAGTTCTTC. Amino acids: CSATPGTLSYNEQFF.

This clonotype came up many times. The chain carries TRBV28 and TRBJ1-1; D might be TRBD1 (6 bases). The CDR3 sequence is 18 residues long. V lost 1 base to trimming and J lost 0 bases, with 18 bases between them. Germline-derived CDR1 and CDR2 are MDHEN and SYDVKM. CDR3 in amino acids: CASSLSGVWGGLNTEAFF. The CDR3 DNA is TGTGCCAGCAGTTTATCGGGAGTTTGGGGGGGCTTGAACACTGAAGCTTTCTTT.

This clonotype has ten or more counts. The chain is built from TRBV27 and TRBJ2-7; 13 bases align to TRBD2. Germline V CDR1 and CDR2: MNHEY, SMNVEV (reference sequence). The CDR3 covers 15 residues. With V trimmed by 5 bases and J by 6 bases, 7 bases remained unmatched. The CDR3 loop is CASSLSGTSGVEQYF. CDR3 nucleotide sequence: TGTGCCAGCAGTCTTTCCGGGACTAGCGGGGTCGAGCAGTACTTC.

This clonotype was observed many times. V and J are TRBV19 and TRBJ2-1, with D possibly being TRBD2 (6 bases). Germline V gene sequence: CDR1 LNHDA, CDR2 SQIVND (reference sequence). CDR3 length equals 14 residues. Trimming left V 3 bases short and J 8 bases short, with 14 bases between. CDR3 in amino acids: CASSIRGPGDEQFF. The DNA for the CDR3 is TGTGCCAGTAGTATTAGGGGACCGGGGGATGAGCAGTTCTTC.

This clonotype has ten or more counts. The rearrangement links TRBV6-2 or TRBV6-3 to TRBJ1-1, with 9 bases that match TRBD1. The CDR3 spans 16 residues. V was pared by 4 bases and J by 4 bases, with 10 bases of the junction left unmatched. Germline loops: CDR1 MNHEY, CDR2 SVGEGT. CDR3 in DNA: TGTGCCAGCAGTTTCGCCCGAAGACAGGGGGGCACTGAAGCTTTCTTT. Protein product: CASSFARRQGGTEAFF.

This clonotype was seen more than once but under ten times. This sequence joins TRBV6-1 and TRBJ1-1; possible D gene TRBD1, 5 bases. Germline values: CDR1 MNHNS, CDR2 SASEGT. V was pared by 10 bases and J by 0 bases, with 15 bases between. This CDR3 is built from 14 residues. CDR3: CATSRWGLNTEAFF. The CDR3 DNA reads TGTGCCACCTCCAGATGGGGCTTGAACACTGAAGCTTTCTTT.

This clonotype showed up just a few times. CDR3 amino acids: CASSPGTGDYGYTF. CDR3 coding DNA: TGTGCCAGCTCACCTGGGACGGGGGATTATGGCTACACCTTC. V is TRBV18 and J is TRBJ1-2; a weak D match, TRBD1 (5 bases). The CDR3 has 14 amino acids. Germline CDR1 KGHSH, CDR2 LQKENI. Trimming took off 3 bases at V and 5 bases at J, with 13 bases between the two ends.

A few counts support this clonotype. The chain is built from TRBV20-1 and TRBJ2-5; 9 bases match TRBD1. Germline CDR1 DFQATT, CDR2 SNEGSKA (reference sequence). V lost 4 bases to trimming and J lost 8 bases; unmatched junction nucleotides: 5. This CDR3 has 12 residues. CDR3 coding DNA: TGCAGTGCTATGAGACAGGGGGGAACCCAGTACTTC. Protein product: CSAMRQGGTQYF.

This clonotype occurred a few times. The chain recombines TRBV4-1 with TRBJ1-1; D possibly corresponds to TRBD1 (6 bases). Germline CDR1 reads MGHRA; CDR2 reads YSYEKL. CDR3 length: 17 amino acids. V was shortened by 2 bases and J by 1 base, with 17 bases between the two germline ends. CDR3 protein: CASSQPLGTQGNTEAFF. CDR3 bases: TGCGCCAGCAGCCAACCTCTCGGGACACAAGGGAACACTGAAGCTTTCTTT.

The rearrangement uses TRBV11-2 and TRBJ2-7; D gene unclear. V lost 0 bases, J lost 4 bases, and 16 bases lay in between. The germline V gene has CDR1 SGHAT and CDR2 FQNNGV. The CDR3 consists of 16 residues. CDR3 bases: TGTGCCAGCAGCTTAGAACTGCAGACCTACTTATACGAGCAGTACTTC. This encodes CASSLELQTYLYEQYF.

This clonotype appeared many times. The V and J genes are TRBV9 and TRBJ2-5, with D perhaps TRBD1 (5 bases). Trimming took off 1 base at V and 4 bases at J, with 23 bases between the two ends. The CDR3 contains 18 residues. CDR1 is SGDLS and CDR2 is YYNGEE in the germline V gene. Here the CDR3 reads CASSVSGRPGGRGETQYF. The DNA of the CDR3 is TGTGCCAGCAGCGTATCTGGACGCCCAGGTGGTAGGGGAGAGACCCAGTACTTC.

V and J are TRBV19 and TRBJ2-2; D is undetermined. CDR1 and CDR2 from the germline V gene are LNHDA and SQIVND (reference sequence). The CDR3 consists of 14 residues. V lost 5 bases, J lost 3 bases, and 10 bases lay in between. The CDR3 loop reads CASSEFLDTGELFF. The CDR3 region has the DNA TGTGCCAGTAGTGAATTCCTTGACACCGGGGAGCTGTTTTTT.

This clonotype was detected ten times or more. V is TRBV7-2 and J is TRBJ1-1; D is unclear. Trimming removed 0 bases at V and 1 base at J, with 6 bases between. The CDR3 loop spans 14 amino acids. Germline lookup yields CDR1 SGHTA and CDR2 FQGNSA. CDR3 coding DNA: TGTGCCAGCAGCTTAGCTGGGGAGAACACTGAAGCTTTCTTT. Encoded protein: CASSLAGENTEAFF. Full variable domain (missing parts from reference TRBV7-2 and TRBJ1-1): GAGVSQSPSNKVTEKGKDVELRCDPISGHTALYWYRQSLGQGLEFLIYFQGNSAPDKSGLPSDRFSAERTGGSVSTLTIQRTQQEDSAVYLCASSLAGENTEAFFGQGTRLTVV.

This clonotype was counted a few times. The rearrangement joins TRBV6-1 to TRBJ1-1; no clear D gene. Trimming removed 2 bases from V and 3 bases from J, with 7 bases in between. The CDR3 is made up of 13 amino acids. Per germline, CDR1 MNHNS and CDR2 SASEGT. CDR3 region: CASSEIVYTEAFF. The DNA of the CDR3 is TGTGCCAGCAGTGAAATCGTGTACACTGAAGCTTTCTTT.

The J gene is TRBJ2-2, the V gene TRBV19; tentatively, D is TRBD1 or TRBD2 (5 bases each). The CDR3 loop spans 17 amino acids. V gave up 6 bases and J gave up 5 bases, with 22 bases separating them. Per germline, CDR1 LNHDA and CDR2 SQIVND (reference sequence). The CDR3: CASSEKGSGLITGELFF. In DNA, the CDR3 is TGTGCCAGTAGCGAAAAGGGGTCGGGGTTGATAACCGGGGAGCTGTTTTTT.

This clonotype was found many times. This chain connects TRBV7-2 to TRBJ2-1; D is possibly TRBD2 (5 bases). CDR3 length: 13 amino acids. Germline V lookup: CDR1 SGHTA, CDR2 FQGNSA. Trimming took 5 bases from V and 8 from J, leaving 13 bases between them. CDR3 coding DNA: TGTGCCAGCAGCGGATATCTAGCCCATGAGCAGTTCTTC. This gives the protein CASSGYLAHEQFF.

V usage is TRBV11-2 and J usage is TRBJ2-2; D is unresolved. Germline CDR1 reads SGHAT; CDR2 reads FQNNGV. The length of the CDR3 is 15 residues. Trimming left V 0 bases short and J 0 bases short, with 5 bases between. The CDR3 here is CASSLEVSNTGELFF. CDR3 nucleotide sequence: TGTGCCAGCAGCTTAGAAGTGTCGAACACCGGGGAGCTGTTTTTT.

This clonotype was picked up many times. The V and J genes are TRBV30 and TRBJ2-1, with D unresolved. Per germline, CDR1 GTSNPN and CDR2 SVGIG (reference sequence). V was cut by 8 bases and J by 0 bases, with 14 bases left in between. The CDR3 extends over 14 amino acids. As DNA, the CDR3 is TGTGCCAGCACCTCAGGCAGCTCCTACAATGAGCAGTTCTTC. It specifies CASTSGSSYNEQFF.

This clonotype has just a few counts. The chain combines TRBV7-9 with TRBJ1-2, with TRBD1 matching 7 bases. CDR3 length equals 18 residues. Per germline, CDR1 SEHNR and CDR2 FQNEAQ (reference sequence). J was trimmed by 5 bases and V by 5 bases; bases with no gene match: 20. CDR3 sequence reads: CASSLEGRGSLFRYGYTF. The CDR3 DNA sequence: TGTGCCAGCAGCCTCGAGGGCAGGGGGTCTCTGTTTCGGTATGGCTACACCTTC.

CDR3 nucleotides: TGCGCCAGCAGTGGAGGAGAGACCCAGTTCTTC. It translates to CASSGGETQFF. This rearrangement joins TRBV10-1 to TRBJ2-1; D gene uncertain. From germline, CDR1 is WNHNN and CDR2 SYGVQD (reference sequence). This CDR3 contains 11 residues. The V gene lost 4 bases and the J gene lost 13 bases, with 11 bases spanning the gap.